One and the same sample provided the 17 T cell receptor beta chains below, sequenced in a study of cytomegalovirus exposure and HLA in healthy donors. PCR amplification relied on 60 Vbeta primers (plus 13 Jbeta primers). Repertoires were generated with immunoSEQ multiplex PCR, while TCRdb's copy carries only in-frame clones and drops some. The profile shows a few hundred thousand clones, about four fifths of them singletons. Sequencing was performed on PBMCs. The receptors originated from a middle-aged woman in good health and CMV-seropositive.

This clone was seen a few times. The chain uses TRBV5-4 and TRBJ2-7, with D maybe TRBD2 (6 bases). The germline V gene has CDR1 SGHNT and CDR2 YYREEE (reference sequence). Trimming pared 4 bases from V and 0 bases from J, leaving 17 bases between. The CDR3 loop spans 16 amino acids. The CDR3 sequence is CASSDRRAGSSYEQYF. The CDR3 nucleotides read TGTGCCAGCAGCGACCGTCGGGCGGGGAGCTCCTACGAGCAGTACTTC.

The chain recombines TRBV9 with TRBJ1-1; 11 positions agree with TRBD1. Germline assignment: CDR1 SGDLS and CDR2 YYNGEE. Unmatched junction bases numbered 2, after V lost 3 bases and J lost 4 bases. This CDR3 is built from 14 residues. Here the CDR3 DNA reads TGTGCCAGCAGCGCCGGGACAGGGGGCACTGAAGCTTTCTTT. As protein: CASSAGTGGTEAFF.

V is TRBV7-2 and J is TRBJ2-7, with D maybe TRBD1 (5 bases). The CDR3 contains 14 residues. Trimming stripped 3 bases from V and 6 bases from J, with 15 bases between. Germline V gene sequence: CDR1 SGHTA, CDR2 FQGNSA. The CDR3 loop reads CASSFASIGAEQYF. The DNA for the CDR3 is TGTGCCAGCAGCTTCGCCAGCATTGGGGCCGAGCAGTACTTC.

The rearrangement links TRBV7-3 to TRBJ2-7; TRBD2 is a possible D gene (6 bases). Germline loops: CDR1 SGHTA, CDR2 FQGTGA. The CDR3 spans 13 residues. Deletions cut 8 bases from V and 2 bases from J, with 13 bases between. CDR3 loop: CASSRDSTYEQYF. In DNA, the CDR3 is TGTGCCAGCTCCCGGGACTCCACCTACGAGCAGTACTTC.

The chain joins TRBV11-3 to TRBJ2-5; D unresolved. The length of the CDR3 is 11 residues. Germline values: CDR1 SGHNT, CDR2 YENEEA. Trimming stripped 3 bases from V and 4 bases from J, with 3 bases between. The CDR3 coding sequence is TGTGCCAGCAGCTTTAGAGAGACCCAGTACTTC. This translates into CASSFRETQYF.

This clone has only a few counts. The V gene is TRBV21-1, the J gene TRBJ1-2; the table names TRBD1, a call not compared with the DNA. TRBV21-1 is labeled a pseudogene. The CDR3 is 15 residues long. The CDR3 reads CASSKESSRGYGYTF. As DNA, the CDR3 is TGTGCCAGCAGCAAAGAGAGCAGTAGGGGCTATGGCTACACCTTC.

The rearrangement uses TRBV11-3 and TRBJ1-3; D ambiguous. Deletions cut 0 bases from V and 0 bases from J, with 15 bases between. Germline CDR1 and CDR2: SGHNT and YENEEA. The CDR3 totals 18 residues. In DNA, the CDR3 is TGTGCCAGCAGCTTAGATATAGCGGCCCCGAGCTCTGGAAACACCATATATTTT. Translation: CASSLDIAAPSSGNTIYF. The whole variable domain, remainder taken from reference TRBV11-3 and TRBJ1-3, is EAGVVQSPRYKIIEKKQPVAFWCNPISGHNTLYWYLQNLGQGPELLIRYENEEAVDDSQLPKDRFSAERLKGVDSTLKIQPAELGDSAVYLCASSLDIAAPSSGNTIYFGEGSWLTVV.

The CDR3 loop is CASSLYFSGGDGETQYF. CDR3 in DNA: TGTGCCAGCAGCTTGTATTTCTCGGGAGGCGATGGGGAGACCCAGTACTTC. This rearrangement joins TRBV5-6 to TRBJ2-5; 7 positions match TRBD2. The trim removed 1 base at V and 5 bases at J, leaving 14 bases unmatched. The germline gives CDR1 SGHDT, CDR2 YYEEEE. This CDR3 contains 17 residues.

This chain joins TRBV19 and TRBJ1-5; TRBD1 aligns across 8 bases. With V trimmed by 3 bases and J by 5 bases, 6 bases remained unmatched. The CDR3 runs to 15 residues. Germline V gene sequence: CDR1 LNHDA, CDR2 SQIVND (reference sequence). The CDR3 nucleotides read TGTGCCAGTAGTATTAGAGCACAGGGGGATCAGCCCCAGCATTTT. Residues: CASSIRAQGDQPQHF.

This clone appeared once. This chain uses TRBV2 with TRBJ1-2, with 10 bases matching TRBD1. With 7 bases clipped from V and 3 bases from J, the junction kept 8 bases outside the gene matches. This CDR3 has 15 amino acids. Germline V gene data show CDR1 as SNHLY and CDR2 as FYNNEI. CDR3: CASKGDRGVYYGYTF. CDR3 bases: TGTGCCAGCAAGGGGGACAGGGGAGTCTACTATGGCTACACCTTC.

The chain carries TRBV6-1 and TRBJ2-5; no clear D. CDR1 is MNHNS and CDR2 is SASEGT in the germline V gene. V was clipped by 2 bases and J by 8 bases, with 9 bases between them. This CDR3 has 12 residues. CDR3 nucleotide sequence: TGTGCCAGCAGTGAAAGCCTAAATACCCAGTACTTC. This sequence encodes CASSESLNTQYF.

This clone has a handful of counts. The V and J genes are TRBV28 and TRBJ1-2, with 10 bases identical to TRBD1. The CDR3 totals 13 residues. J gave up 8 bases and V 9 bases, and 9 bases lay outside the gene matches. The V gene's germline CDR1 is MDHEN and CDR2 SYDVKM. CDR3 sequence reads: CASRDRGAGGYTF. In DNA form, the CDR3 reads TGTGCCAGTCGGGACAGGGGCGCAGGGGGCTACACCTTC.

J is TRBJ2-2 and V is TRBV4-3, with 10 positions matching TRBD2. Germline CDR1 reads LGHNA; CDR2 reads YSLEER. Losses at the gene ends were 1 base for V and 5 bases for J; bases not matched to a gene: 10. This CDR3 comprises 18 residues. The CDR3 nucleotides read TGCGCCAGCAGCCAAGGGGCCGCTAGCGGGAGAAAAACCGGGGAGCTGTTTTTT. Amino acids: CASSQGAASGRKTGELFF.

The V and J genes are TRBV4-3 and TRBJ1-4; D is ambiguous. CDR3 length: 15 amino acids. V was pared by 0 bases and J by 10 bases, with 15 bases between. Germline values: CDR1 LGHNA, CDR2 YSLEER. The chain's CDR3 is CASSQEAYVGVKLFF. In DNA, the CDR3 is TGCGCCAGCAGCCAAGAAGCCTATGTCGGGGTAAAACTGTTTTTT.

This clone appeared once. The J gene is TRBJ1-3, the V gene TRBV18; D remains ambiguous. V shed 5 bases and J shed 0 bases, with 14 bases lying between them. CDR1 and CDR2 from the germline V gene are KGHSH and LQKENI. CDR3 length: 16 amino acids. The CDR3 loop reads CASSSAGSSSGNTIYF. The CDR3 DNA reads TGTGCCAGCTCATCCGCGGGATCAAGCTCTGGAAACACCATATATTTT.

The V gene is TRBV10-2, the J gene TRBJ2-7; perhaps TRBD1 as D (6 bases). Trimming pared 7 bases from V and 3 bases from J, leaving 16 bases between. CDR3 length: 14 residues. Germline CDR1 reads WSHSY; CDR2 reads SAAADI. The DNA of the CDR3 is TGCGCCAGCAAGTGGGGGCGCGGTGACTACGAGCAGTACTTC. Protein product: CASKWGRGDYEQYF.

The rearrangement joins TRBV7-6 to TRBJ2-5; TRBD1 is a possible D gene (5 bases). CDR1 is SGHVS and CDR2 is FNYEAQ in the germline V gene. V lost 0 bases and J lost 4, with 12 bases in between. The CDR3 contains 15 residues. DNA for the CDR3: TGTGCCAGCAGCTTAGCGACAGTAGAACGAGAGACCCAGTACTTC. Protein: CASSLATVERETQYF. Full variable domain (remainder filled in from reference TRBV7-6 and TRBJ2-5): GAGVSQSPRYKVTKRGQDVALRCDPISGHVSLYWYRQALGQGPEFLTYFNYEAQQDKSGLPNDRFSAERPEGSISTLTIQRTEQRDSAMYRCASSLATVERETQYFGPGTRLLVL.